This T cell receptor (beta chain) was retrieved from a study of technical replicates of blood from a few donors. The CDR3 sequence is 15 residues long. From germline, CDR1 is LNHNV and CDR2 YYDKDF (reference sequence). With 3 bases removed from V and 2 bases from J, the gap between germline ends came to 14 bases. Only in-frame clones appear in the TCRdb table, and some are missing; sequencing was by immunoSEQ multiplex PCR. The sample has tens of thousands of clones, around 94% seen once. Material: T cells isolated from PBMCs. This receptor was taken from a human donor in good health. The chain recombines TRBV15 with TRBJ2-7, with TRBD2 as a possible D gene (7 bases). CDR3 in amino acids: CATSRGGQGTYEQYF. CDR3 coding DNA: TGTGCCACCAGCAGGGGGGGGCAGGGCACCTACGAGCAGTACTTC.